This T cell receptor (beta chain) stems from a study of cytomegalovirus exposure and HLA in healthy donors. Findings and caveats of the study: Among donors in an Asian-associated ancestry cluster, a later analysis reportedly found fewer N-insertions than the roughly 650-donor mean. Reports indicate that TCR beta sequences accurately predicted the HLA-A and HLA-B alleles of most subjects.

The CDR3 runs to 13 residues. With 8 bases clipped from V and 4 bases from J, the junction kept 3 bases outside the gene matches. Per the germline V gene, CDR1 is SGHVS and CDR2 is FQNEAQ. Of note for this clone: Its antigen is still unknown.

The study ran its PCR with 60 Vbeta and 13 Jbeta primers. In the source study's methods: Approximately 11 million shared chains were among tens of millions of unique TCR beta chains counted in a later analysis. Assay: immunoSEQ multiplex PCR; the TCRdb copy retains only in-frame clones and omits some. V and J calls and clone size are copied from that table; D and trimming were computed from the DNA. The repertoire consists of 75,000 to 100,000 clones, with about two thirds occurring once and the leading ten covering just over 8%. The origin of this receptor is a man between 60 and 75 years old in good health and CMV-seronegative. The sequencing sample was made of PBMCs. The V gene is TRBV7-8, the J gene TRBJ2-1, with TRBD2 identical over 9 bases. Here the CDR3 reads CASLAGAYNEQFF. The CDR3, as DNA: TGTGCCAGCTTAGCGGGGGCGTACAATGAGCAGTTCTTC.